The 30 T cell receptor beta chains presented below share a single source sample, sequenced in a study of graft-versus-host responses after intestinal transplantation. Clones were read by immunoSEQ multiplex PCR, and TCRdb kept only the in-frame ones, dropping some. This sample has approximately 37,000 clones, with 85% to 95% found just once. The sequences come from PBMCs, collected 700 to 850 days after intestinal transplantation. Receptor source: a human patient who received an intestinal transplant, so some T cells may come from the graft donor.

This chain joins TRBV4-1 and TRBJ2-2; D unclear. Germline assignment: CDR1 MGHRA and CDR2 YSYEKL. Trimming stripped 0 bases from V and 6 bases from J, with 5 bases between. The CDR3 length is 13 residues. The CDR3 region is CASSQEAAGELFF. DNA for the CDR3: TGCGCCAGCAGCCAAGAGGCGGCCGGGGAGCTGTTTTTT.

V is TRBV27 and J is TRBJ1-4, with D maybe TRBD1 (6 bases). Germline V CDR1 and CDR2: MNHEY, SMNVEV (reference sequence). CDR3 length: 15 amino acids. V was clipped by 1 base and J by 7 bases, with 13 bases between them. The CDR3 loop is CASSLYTGPPEKLFF. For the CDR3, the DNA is TGTGCCAGCAGTTTATATACAGGGCCCCCTGAAAAACTGTTTTTT.

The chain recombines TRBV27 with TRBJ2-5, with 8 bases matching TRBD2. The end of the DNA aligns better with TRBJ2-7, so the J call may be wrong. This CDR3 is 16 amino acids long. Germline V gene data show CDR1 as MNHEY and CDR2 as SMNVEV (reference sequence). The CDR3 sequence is CASSLSGLVSYYEQYF. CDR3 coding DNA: TGTGCCAGCAGTTTATCGGGACTAGTGTCGTACTACGAGCAGTACTTC.

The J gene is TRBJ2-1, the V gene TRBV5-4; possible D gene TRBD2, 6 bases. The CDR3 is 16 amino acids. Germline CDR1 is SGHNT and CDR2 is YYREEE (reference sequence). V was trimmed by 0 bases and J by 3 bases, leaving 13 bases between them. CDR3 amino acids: CASSLASGSLYNEQFF. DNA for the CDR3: TGTGCCAGCAGCTTGGCCTCCGGGAGCCTCTACAATGAGCAGTTCTTC.

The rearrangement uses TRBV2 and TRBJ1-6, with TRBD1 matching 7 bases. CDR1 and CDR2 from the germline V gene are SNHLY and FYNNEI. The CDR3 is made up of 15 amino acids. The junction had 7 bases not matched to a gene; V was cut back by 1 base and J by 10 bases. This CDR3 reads CASSEGRGGNSPLHF. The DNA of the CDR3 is TGTGCCAGCAGTGAAGGGAGAGGGGGCAACTCACCCCTCCACTTT.

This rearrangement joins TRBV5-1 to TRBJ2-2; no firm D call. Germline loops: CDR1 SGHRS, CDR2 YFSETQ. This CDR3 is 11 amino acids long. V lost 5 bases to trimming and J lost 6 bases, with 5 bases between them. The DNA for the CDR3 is TGCGCCAGCAGGTATTCCGGGGAGCTGTTTTTT. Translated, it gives CASRYSGELFF. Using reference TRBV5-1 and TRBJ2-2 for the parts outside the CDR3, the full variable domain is KAGVTQTPRYLIKTRGQQVTLSCSPISGHRSVSWYQQTPGQGLQFLFEYFSETQRNKGNFPGRFSGRQFSNSRSEMNVSTLELGDSALYLCASRYSGELFFGEGSRLTVL.

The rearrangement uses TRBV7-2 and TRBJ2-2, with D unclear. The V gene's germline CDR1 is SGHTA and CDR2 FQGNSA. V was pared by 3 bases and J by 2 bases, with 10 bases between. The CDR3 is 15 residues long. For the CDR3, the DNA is TGTGCCAGCAGCTTCGTACTAACCAACACCGGGGAGCTGTTTTTT. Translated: CASSFVLTNTGELFF.

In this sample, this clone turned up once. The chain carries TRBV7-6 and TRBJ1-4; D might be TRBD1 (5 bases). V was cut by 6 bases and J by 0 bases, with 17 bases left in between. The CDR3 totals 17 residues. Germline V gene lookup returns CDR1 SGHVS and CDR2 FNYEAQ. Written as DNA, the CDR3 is TGTGCCAGCAGTAGCGGGGCTGGAGTTGCAACTAATGAAAAACTGTTTTTT. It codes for CASSSGAGVATNEKLFF.

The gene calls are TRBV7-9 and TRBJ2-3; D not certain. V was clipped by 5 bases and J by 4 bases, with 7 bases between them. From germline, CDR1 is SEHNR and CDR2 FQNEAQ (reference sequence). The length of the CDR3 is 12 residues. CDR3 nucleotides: TGTGCCAGCAGCCAGAGCGCAGATACGCAGTATTTT. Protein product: CASSQSADTQYF.

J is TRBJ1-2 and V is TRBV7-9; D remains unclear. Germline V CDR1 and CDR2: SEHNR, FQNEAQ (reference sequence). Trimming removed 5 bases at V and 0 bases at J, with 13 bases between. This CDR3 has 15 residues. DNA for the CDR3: TGTGCCAGCAGCCAGGAATCGGCGCCTAACTATGGCTACACCTTC. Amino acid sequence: CASSQESAPNYGYTF.

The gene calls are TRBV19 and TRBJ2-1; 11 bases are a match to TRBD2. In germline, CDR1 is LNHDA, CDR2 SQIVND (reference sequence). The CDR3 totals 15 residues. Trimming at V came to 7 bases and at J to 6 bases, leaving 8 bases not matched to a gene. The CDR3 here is CASNLLAGGLNEQFF. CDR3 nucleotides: TGTGCCAGTAACCTGCTAGCGGGGGGCCTCAATGAGCAGTTCTTC.

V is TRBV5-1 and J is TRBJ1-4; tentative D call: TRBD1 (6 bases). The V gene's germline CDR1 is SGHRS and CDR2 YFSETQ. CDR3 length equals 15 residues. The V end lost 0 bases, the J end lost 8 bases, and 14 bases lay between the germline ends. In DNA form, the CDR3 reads TGCGCCAGCAGCTTGGATAGGGGGGGAGGAGAAAAACTGTTTTTT. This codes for CASSLDRGGGEKLFF.

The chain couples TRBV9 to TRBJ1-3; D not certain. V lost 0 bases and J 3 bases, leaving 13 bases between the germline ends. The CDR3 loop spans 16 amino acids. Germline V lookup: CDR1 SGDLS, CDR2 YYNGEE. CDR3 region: CASSVGPGVNGNTIYF. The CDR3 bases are TGTGCCAGCAGCGTAGGCCCGGGAGTCAATGGAAACACCATATATTTT. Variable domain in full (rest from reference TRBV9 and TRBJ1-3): DSGVTQTPKHLITATGQRVTLRCSPRSGDLSVYWYQQSLDQGLQFLIQYYNGEERAKGNILERFSAQQFPDLHSELNLSSLELGDSALYFCASSVGPGVNGNTIYFGEGSWLTVV.

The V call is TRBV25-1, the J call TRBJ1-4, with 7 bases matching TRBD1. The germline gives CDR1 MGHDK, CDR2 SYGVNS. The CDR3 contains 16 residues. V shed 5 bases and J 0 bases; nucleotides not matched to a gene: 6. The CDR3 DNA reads TGTGCCAGCAGTAAGGGGACAGAACCAACTAATGAAAAACTGTTTTTT. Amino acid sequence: CASSKGTEPTNEKLFF.

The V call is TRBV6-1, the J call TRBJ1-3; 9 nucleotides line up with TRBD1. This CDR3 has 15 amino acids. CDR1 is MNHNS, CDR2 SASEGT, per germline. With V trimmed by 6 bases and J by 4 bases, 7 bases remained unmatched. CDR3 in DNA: TGTGCCAGCAGGGAACAGGGGGCGGCAGGAAACACCATATATTTT. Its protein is CASREQGAAGNTIYF.

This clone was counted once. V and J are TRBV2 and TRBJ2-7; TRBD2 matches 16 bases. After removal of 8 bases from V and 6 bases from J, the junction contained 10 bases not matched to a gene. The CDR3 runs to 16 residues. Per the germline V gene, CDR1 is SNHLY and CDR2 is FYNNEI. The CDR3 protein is CASGVGLAGGPSEQYF. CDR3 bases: TGTGCCAGCGGGGTGGGACTAGCGGGGGGGCCCTCCGAGCAGTACTTC.

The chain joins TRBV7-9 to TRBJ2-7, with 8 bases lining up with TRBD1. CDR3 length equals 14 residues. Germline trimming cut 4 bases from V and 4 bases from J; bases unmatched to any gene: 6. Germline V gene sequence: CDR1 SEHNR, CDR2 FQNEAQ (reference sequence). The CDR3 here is CASSSGTGTYEQYF. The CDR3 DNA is TGTGCCAGCAGCTCCGGGACAGGCACATACGAGCAGTACTTC.

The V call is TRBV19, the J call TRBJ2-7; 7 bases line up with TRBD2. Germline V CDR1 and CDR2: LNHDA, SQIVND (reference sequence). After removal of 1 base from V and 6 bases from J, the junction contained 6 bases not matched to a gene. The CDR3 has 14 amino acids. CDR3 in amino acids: CASSIVAGEVEQYF. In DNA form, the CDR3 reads TGTGCCAGTAGTATAGTGGCGGGGGAGGTCGAGCAGTACTTC.

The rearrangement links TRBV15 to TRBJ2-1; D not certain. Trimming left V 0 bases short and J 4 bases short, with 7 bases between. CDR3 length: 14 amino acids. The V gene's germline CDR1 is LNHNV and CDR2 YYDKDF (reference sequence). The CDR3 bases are TGTGCCACCAGCAGAGATAAAGGATACAATGAGCAGTTCTTC. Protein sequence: CATSRDKGYNEQFF.

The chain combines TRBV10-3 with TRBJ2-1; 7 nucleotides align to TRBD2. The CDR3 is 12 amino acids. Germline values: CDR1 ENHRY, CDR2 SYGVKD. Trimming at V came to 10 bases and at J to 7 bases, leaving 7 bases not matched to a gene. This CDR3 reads CATAGRENEQFF. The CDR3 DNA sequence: TGTGCCACCGCTGGGCGGGAGAATGAGCAGTTCTTC.

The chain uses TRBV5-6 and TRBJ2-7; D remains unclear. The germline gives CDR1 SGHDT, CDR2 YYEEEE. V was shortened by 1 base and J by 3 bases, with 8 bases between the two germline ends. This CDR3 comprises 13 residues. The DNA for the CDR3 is TGTGCCAGCAGCTTGTCAGGCCTCTACGAGCAGTACTTC. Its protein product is CASSLSGLYEQYF.

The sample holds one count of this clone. CDR3 coding DNA: TGTGCCAGCAGTACTGGACAGGGTCGAGAGACCCAGTACTTC. Its translation is CASSTGQGRETQYF. The rearrangement uses TRBV6-6 and TRBJ2-5; 8 nucleotides line up with TRBD1. The trim removed 5 bases at V and 4 bases at J, leaving 6 bases unmatched. CDR3 length equals 14 residues. Per germline, CDR1 MNHNY and CDR2 SVGAGI (reference sequence).

CDR3 in amino acids: CASSSVGASGEYNEQFF. The CDR3 DNA is TGCGCCAGCAGTTCAGTCGGGGCTAGCGGAGAATACAATGAGCAGTTCTTC. This chain joins TRBV10-1 and TRBJ2-1; 7 bases agree with TRBD2. The CDR3 runs 17 residues. V lost 5 bases to trimming and J lost 4 bases; unmatched junction nucleotides: 14. Germline V gene data show CDR1 as WNHNN and CDR2 as SYGVQD (reference sequence).

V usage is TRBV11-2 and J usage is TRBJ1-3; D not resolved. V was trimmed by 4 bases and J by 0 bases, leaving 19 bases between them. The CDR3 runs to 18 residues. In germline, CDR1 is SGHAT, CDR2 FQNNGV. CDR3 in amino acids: CASSSLRKGKNSGNTIYF. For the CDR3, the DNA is TGTGCCAGCAGCTCATTACGTAAGGGTAAAAACTCTGGAAACACCATATATTTT.

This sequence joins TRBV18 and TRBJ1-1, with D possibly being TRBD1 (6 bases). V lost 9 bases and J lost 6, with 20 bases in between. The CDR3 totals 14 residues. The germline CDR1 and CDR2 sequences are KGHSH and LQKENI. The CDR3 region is CARFKQGRGAEAFF. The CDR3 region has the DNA TGTGCCAGGTTCAAGCAGGGGAGGGGGGCTGAAGCTTTCTTT. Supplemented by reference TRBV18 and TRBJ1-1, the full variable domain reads NAGVMQNPRHLVRRRGQEARLRCSPMKGHSHVYWYRQLPEEGLKFMVYLQKENIIDESGMPKERFSAEFPKEGPSILRIQQVVRGDSAAYFCARFKQGRGAEAFFGQGTRLTVV.

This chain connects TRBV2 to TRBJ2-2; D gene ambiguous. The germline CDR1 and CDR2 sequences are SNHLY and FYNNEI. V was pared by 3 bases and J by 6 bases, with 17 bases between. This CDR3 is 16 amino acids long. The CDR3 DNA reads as TGTGCCAGCAGTGATTTAGTAGCAGTTTTGGCCGGGGAGCTGTTTTTT. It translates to CASSDLVAVLAGELFF.

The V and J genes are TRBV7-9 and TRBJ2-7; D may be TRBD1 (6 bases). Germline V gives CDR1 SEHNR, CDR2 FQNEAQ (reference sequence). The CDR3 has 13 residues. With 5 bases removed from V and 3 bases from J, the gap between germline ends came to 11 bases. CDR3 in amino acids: CASSLTGIYEQYF. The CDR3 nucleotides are TGTGCCAGCAGCCTTACAGGGATCTACGAGCAGTACTTC.

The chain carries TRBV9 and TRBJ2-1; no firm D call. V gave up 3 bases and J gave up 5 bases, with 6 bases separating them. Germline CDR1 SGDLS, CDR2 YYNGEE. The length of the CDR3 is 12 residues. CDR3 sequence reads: CASSGWDNEQFF. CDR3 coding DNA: TGTGCCAGCAGCGGTTGGGACAATGAGCAGTTCTTC.

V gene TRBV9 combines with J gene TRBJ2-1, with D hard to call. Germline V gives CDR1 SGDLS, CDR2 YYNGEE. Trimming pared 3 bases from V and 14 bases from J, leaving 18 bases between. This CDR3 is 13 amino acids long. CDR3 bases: TGTGCCAGCAGCGGCTCCCTCGGTGAGAAGGAGTTCTTC. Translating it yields CASSGSLGEKEFF.

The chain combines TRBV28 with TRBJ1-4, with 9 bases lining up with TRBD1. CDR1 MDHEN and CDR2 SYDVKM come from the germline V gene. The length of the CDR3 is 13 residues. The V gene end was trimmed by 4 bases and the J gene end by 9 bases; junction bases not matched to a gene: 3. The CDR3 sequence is CASSYGQGKKLFF. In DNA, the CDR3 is TGTGCCAGCAGTTACGGACAGGGGAAAAAACTGTTTTTT. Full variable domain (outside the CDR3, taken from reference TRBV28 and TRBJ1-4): DVKVTQSSRYLVKRTGEKVFLECVQDMDHENMFWYRQDPGLGLRLIYFSYDVKMKEKGDIPEGYSVSREKKERFSLILESASTNQTSMYLCASSYGQGKKLFFGSGTQLSVL.